One and the same sample provided the 15 T cell receptor beta chains below, sequenced in a study of identical twins' blood T cells. TCRdb called the 5' RACE reads again in MiXCR, with one record for every CDR3 protein. The sample holds hundreds of thousands of distinct CDR3 sequences; more than 25% are singletons and the top ten take about 6.1%. The sequencing sample was made of PBMCs. The source of these receptors is a woman aged 18-50 years in good health.

The gene calls are TRBV19 and TRBJ1-1; perhaps TRBD1 as D (5 bases). With 2 bases removed from V and 5 bases from J, the gap between germline ends came to 9 bases. CDR3 length equals 13 residues. Germline loops: CDR1 LNHDA, CDR2 SQIVND (reference sequence). CDR3 in DNA: TGTGCCAGTAGTATATCGGGGGTGACTGAAGCTTTCTTT. Amino acids: CASSISGVTEAFF.

This clonotype occurred a few times. V and J are TRBV20-1 and TRBJ1-2, with D uncertain. V lost 6 bases, J lost 8 bases, and 22 bases lay in between. The CDR3 has 14 amino acids. CDR1 is DFQATT and CDR2 is SNEGSKA in the germline V gene (reference sequence). This CDR3 is CSARGSTSAEGYTF. The CDR3 DNA reads TGCAGTGCCCGAGGCTCGACTTCAGCTGAGGGCTACACCTTC.

A remark on this clonotype: One junction end does not reproduce the germline sequence, and a read error may be involved. V usage is TRBV7-9 and J usage is TRBJ2-1; D ambiguous. The CDR3 has 14 amino acids. CDR1 and CDR2 from the germline V gene are SEHNR and FQNEAQ (reference sequence). CDR3 sequence reads: CASSALDSYNEQSF. As DNA, the CDR3 is TGTGCCAGCAGCGCCCTAGACTCCTACAATGAGCAGTCCTTC.

In its sample, this clonotype was seen a few times. This sequence joins TRBV29-1 and TRBJ1-4; D is undetermined. Germline V gene sequence: CDR1 SQVTM, CDR2 ANQGSEA. CDR3 length equals 12 residues. The V gene lost 4 bases and the J gene lost 7 bases, with 10 bases spanning the gap. The CDR3: CSVVFDAEKLFF. CDR3 coding DNA: TGCAGCGTTGTATTCGATGCTGAAAAACTGTTTTTT.

The rearrangement links TRBV29-1 to TRBJ2-2; D unclear. This CDR3 is built from 14 residues. Trimming took off 3 bases at V and 0 bases at J, with 8 bases between the two ends. In germline, CDR1 is SQVTM, CDR2 ANQGSEA. CDR3 in amino acids: CSVDYGANTGELFF. As DNA, the CDR3 is TGCAGCGTTGACTACGGCGCGAACACCGGGGAGCTGTTTTTT.

The V gene is TRBV18, the J gene TRBJ1-1; maybe TRBD1 (5 bases). Trimming took 3 bases from V and 11 from J, leaving 10 bases between them. CDR1 is KGHSH, CDR2 LQKENI, per germline. The CDR3 runs to 11 residues. CDR3 nucleotide sequence: TGTGCCAGCTCACCGAAGGGGACTGCTTTCTTT. Its translation is CASSPKGTAFF.

This clonotype was seen once. CDR3 nucleotide sequence: TGTGCCAGCAGCGGACTAGCGTCTGGAGAGCAGTTCTTC. Residues: CASSGLASGEQFF. This chain connects TRBV7-9 to TRBJ2-1; 9 positions agree with TRBD2. The trim removed 5 bases at V and 10 bases at J, leaving 6 bases unmatched. CDR1 and CDR2 (germline): SEHNR, FQNEAQ (reference sequence). The CDR3 has 13 amino acids.

V and J are TRBV5-1 and TRBJ2-2, with D unclear. The germline V gene has CDR1 SGHRS and CDR2 YFSETQ. Trimming took 1 base from V and 4 from J, leaving 8 bases between them. The CDR3 is made up of 14 amino acids. CDR3 region: CASSLIDPTGELFF. CDR3 coding DNA: TGCGCCAGCAGCTTGATCGACCCCACCGGGGAGCTGTTTTTT.

The chain couples TRBV6-1 to TRBJ2-7, with D perhaps matching TRBD1 (5 bases). Germline CDR1 reads MNHNS; CDR2 reads SASEGT. This CDR3 region has 15 residues. V shed 6 bases and J shed 2 bases, with 17 bases lying between them. The CDR3 DNA reads TGTGCCAGCAGGTCGGGCGGAGCAGGGACCTACGAGCAGTACTTC. Translating gives CASRSGGAGTYEQYF.

This clonotype has just one count. The chain carries TRBV30 and TRBJ2-2; D is unresolved. The CDR3 covers 12 residues. Germline V gene sequence: CDR1 GTSNPN, CDR2 SVGIG (reference sequence). DNA of the CDR3: TGTGTAACTGCAGGGAACACCGGGGAGCTGTTTTTT. This gives the protein CVTAGNTGELFF.

This clonotype was seen a few times. The chain employs TRBV2 and TRBJ1-5; D is unclear. The CDR3 totals 14 residues. Trimming removed 3 bases from V and 0 bases from J, with 6 bases in between. Germline CDR1 is SNHLY and CDR2 is FYNNEI. The CDR3 protein is CASSDRNSNQPQHF. The CDR3 nucleotides read TGTGCCAGCAGTGACAGGAATAGCAATCAGCCCCAGCATTTT.

The J gene is TRBJ1-5, the V gene TRBV7-2; 8 nucleotides line up with TRBD1. The V gene's germline CDR1 is SGHTA and CDR2 FQGNSA. The CDR3 contains 15 residues. V dropped 3 bases and J dropped 6; count of bases not matched to a gene: 7. The CDR3 DNA is TGTGCCAGCAGCTTCGACAGGGGTATGAGTCAGCCCCAGCATTTT. This sequence encodes CASSFDRGMSQPQHF.

As for this clonotype: One end of the junction does not line up with germline, which may come from a read error. V usage is TRBV20-1 and J usage is TRBJ1-3; D possibly corresponds to TRBD1 (6 bases). CDR1 and CDR2 (germline): DFQATT, SNEGSKA (reference sequence). The CDR3 runs to 16 residues. CDR3 DNA: TGCGGTGCTAGAAGGGGGACGTCGACGCTCGGAAACACCATATATTTT. Protein sequence: CGARRGTSTLGNTIYF.

This clonotype was seen only a few times. The CDR3 bases are TGTGCCAGCAGCCAAGAGAACAGACTAAGCTCTGGAAACACCATATATTTT. Translation: CASSQENRLSSGNTIYF. V usage is TRBV3-1 and J usage is TRBJ1-3, with D unresolved. CDR1 is LGHDT, CDR2 YNNKEL, per germline (reference sequence). Deletions cut 0 bases from V and 0 bases from J, with 12 bases between. The CDR3 runs 17 residues. The variable domain in full, with the rest retrieved from reference TRBV3-1 and TRBJ1-3, is DTAVSQTPKYLVTQMGNDKSIKCEQNLGHDTMYWYKQDSKKFLKIMFSYNNKELIINETVPNRFSPKSPDKAHLNLHINSLELGDSAVYFCASSQENRLSSGNTIYFGEGSWLTVV.

The J gene is TRBJ2-5, the V gene TRBV28, with 8 bases matching TRBD2. The CDR3 extends over 15 amino acids. J was trimmed by 2 bases and V by 1 base; bases with no gene match: 3. Germline loops: CDR1 MDHEN, CDR2 SYDVKM. CDR3 DNA: TGTGCCAGCAGTTTATCGGGGGGGATTCAAGAGACCCAGTACTTC. Translation: CASSLSGGIQETQYF.